This TCR beta chain was observed in a study of shared clonotypes between healthy human individuals. Template for every sorted-subset replicate PCR totaled approximately 0.2 ug DNA, 25,000 to 35,000 T cell genomes. Using immunoSEQ multiplex PCR, the repertoire was profiled, and TCRdb retains in-frame clones only, with some absent. The top ten clones hold roughly 0.14% of a sample with 2,500,000 or so clones, around 90% of them seen once. Whole-study findings and limits: Generally, estimated richness proved larger in naive subsets than it did in memory subsets. Rarefaction showed sorted-subset sequencing was incomplete despite large depth. Represented diversity (both genetic and exposure-history) was limited by the small number of donors.

This CDR3 has 16 amino acids. Germline CDR1 and CDR2: SGDLS and YYNGEE. The V and J ends lost 4 bases and 0 bases respectively, with 16 bases between them. In the case of this clone: As yet, its antigen is unknown.

The sample was naive CD4+ T cells sorted from blood. The sample's subset: CD45RA+ positively selected. The gene calls are TRBV9 and TRBJ1-1, with D perhaps TRBD1 (5 bases). The origin of this receptor is a man aged 18 to 35 in good health. CDR3 residues: CASSPQGNGMNTEAFF. In DNA form, the CDR3 reads TGTGCCAGCAGCCCCCAGGGTAACGGGATGAACACTGAAGCTTTCTTT. Full variable domain (outside the CDR3, taken from reference TRBV9 and TRBJ1-1): DSGVTQTPKHLITATGQRVTLRCSPRSGDLSVYWYQQSLDQGLQFLIQYYNGEERAKGNILERFSAQQFPDLHSELNLSSLELGDSALYFCASSPQGNGMNTEAFFGQGTRLTVV.